This TCR beta chain was obtained from a study of PD-L1 blockade in urothelial cancer. Study overall: About 90% of the roughly 30 patients were men with bladder-origin urothelial cancer.

Some clones are missing from TCRdb's copy, which holds only in-frame ones; the method was immunoSEQ multiplex PCR. The sample shows about 110,000 clones, under 95% of them seen only once. V was shortened by 3 bases and J by 1 base, with 14 bases between the two germline ends. The CDR3 runs 16 residues. Germline V gene sequence: CDR1 SGHVS, CDR2 FQNEAQ. Time point described: peripheral blood 6 weeks after treatment start. The material sequenced was PBMCs, taken around atezolizumab (anti-PD-L1) treatment. This sequence originates from a man in his sixties with urothelial cancer. The chain has TRBV7-8 and TRBJ2-3, with a tentative D call TRBD1 (7 bases). CDR3 nucleotides: TGTGCCAGCAGCTTGGGGACCAGGGGGGGCACAGATACGCAGTATTTT. Protein: CASSLGTRGGTDTQYF.